One sample yielded the 32 T cell receptor beta chains listed below, sequenced in a study of shared clonotypes between healthy human individuals. Measured with immunoSEQ multiplex PCR; TCRdb has only the in-frame clones, and not every one. The sample lists about 490,000 clones, around 80% seen once, with 10% to 15% in the top ten. The sequencing sample was made of PBMCs. The receptors here all came from a woman aged 40 to 49 in good health. Some clones in this sample may be carry-over from other donors' samples.

Notes on this clone: A read error likely explains this, since a far larger clone differs by one base. The sample has other DNA sequences that encode this CDR3 too. The DNA of the CDR3 is TGCGCCAGCAGCTTAGACATGAACACTGAAGCTTTCTTT. This translates into CASSLDMNTEAFF. The chain recombines TRBV7-9 with TRBJ1-1; D remains ambiguous. CDR3 length: 13 residues. Germline V CDR1 and CDR2: SEHNR, FQNEAQ (reference sequence).

V gene TRBV27 combines with J gene TRBJ1-2; D is undetermined. This CDR3 has 18 residues. V was trimmed by 3 bases and J by 0 bases, leaving 20 bases between them. Germline V gives CDR1 MNHEY, CDR2 SMNVEV (reference sequence). This CDR3 is CASSLGLRWGLANYGYTF. The CDR3 nucleotides are TGTGCCAGCAGTTTGGGCCTAAGGTGGGGTTTAGCTAACTATGGCTACACCTTC.

The rearrangement links TRBV28 to TRBJ2-3; D not resolved. The CDR3 is made up of 15 amino acids. V was shortened by 3 bases and J by 0 bases, with 10 bases between the two germline ends. Germline CDR1 reads MDHEN; CDR2 reads SYDVKM. CDR3 bases: TGTGCCAGCAGTTTTCAGCGACCGAGCACAGATACGCAGTATTTT. Translation: CASSFQRPSTDTQYF. Drawing the rest from reference TRBV28 and TRBJ2-3, the complete variable domain is DVKVTQSSRYLVKRTGEKVFLECVQDMDHENMFWYRQDPGLGLRLIYFSYDVKMKEKGDIPEGYSVSREKKERFSLILESASTNQTSMYLCASSFQRPSTDTQYFGPGTRLTVL.

The rearrangement links TRBV7-9 to TRBJ1-2; no reliable D call. Germline values: CDR1 SEHNR, CDR2 FQNEAQ (reference sequence). This CDR3 region has 14 residues. The germline V and J ends were trimmed by 0 bases and 8 bases, with 13 bases remaining between them. CDR3 in DNA: TGTGCCAGCAGCTTAGCAGTGGAGCAGCGCGGCTACACCTTC. Translation: CASSLAVEQRGYTF. The full variable domain, rest sourced from reference TRBV7-9 and TRBJ1-2, is DTGVSQNPRHKITKRGQNVTFRCDPISEHNRLYWYRQTLGQGPEFLTYFQNEAQLEKSRLLSDRFSAERPKGSFSTLEIQRTEQGDSAMYLCASSLAVEQRGYTFGSGTRLTVV.

J is TRBJ2-7 and V is TRBV28; no clear D. Germline CDR1 reads MDHEN; CDR2 reads SYDVKM. The V end lost 2 bases, the J end lost 2 bases, and 7 bases lay between the germline ends. The CDR3 totals 13 residues. The CDR3 region is CASSLAITYEQYF. The CDR3 region has the DNA TGTGCCAGCAGTTTAGCCATTACCTACGAGCAGTACTTC.

The chain has TRBV7-3 and TRBJ1-1, with no clear D. The length of the CDR3 is 13 residues. Trimming cost V 1 base and J 4 bases, with 7 bases left between them. Germline loops: CDR1 SGHTA, CDR2 FQGTGA. In nucleotides, the CDR3 is TGTGCCAGCAGCTTAAGTCAGTTCACTGAAGCTTTCTTT. Its translation is CASSLSQFTEAFF.

V and J are TRBV18 and TRBJ2-7, with 7 bases that match TRBD2. The length of the CDR3 is 15 residues. After removal of 2 bases from V and 4 bases from J, the junction contained 8 bases not matched to a gene. Germline CDR1 and CDR2: KGHSH and LQKENI. CDR3 sequence (DNA): TGTGCCAGCTCACCAAGTTCAAGCGGGAAATACGAGCAGTACTTC. Its protein product is CASSPSSSGKYEQYF.

The chain couples TRBV28 to TRBJ1-2; D gene ambiguous. This CDR3 is 13 amino acids long. Per the germline V gene, CDR1 is MDHEN and CDR2 is SYDVKM. Trimming removed 7 bases from V and 6 bases from J, with 15 bases in between. The CDR3 region is CASTAPEYHGYTF. CDR3 in DNA: TGTGCCAGCACCGCACCGGAGTACCATGGCTACACCTTC.

This chain connects TRBV30 to TRBJ2-7, with TRBD1 matching over 9 bases. V dropped 4 bases and J dropped 0; count of bases not matched to a gene: 4. CDR3 length: 14 residues. The germline CDR1 and CDR2 sequences are GTSNPN and SVGIG (reference sequence). This CDR3 is CAWKQGANSYEQYF. Here the CDR3 DNA reads TGTGCCTGGAAACAGGGGGCTAACTCCTACGAGCAGTACTTC.

The chain couples TRBV30 to TRBJ2-1, with 11 bases aligning to TRBD1. CDR1 and CDR2 from the germline V gene are GTSNPN and SVGIG (reference sequence). With 5 bases clipped from V and 3 bases from J, the junction kept 18 bases outside the gene matches. This CDR3 has 19 amino acids. The CDR3 loop is CAWATGQGGRTSFYNEQFF. Written as DNA, the CDR3 is TGTGCCTGGGCAACGGGACAGGGGGGTCGGACTAGCTTCTACAATGAGCAGTTCTTC.

V is TRBV10-1 and J is TRBJ2-2; 8 positions match TRBD2. CDR1 WNHNN and CDR2 SYGVQD come from the germline V gene (reference sequence). The CDR3 is 17 amino acids. V dropped 5 bases and J dropped 6; count of bases not matched to a gene: 14. CDR3 bases: TGCGCCAGCAGTTTATTGGCGGCTAGCGGGTCCCCCGGGGAGCTGTTTTTT. Amino acid sequence: CASSLLAASGSPGELFF.

The genes are TRBV7-6 and TRBJ2-3; the match to TRBD2 covers 10 bases. CDR1 SGHVS and CDR2 FNYEAQ come from the germline V gene. V lost 5 bases and J lost 0; bases outside the gene matches: 11. The CDR3 consists of 18 residues. CDR3 amino acids: CASSPGLAVGPSTDTQYF. CDR3 in DNA: TGTGCCAGCAGCCCAGGACTAGCGGTGGGGCCTAGCACAGATACGCAGTATTTT.

This chain joins TRBV11-1 and TRBJ2-2; 7 nucleotides agree with TRBD1. Germline trimming cut 1 base from V and 2 bases from J; bases unmatched to any gene: 1. Germline CDR1 and CDR2: SGHAT and FQDESV (reference sequence). The CDR3 consists of 15 residues. This CDR3 reads CASSLEGANTGELFF. The CDR3, as DNA: TGTGCCAGCAGCTTAGAGGGGGCCAACACCGGGGAGCTGTTTTTT. The complete variable domain, with remaining parts taken from reference TRBV11-1 and TRBJ2-2, reads EAEVAQSPRYKITEKSQAVAFWCDPISGHATLYWYRQILGQGPELLVQFQDESVVDDSQLPKDRFSAERLKGVDSTLKIQPAELGDSAMYLCASSLEGANTGELFFGEGSRLTVL.

The V gene is TRBV30, the J gene TRBJ1-6; TRBD1 matches at 10 bases. This CDR3 spans 15 amino acids. V was pared by 6 bases and J by 9 bases, with 11 bases of the junction left unmatched. Germline CDR1 and CDR2: GTSNPN and SVGIG (reference sequence). The CDR3 DNA reads TGTGCCTGCAAGAGGTCCGGGACAGGGGCTTCACCCCTCCACTTT. Encoded protein: CACKRSGTGASPLHF.

Ten or more counts support this clone. Other DNA sequences from this sample encode an identical CDR3 as well. The V gene is TRBV30, the J gene TRBJ2-3; D gene unclear. V dropped 4 bases and J dropped 0 bases, with 5 bases sitting between them. Looked up from germline, CDR1 is GTSNPN and CDR2 is SVGIG (reference sequence). This CDR3 comprises 12 residues. The CDR3 sequence: CAWTGSTDTQYF. For the CDR3, the DNA is TGTGCCTGGACTGGCAGCACAGATACGCAGTATTTT.

The rearrangement links TRBV2 to TRBJ2-3, with D possibly TRBD2 on 5 matching bases. Germline values: CDR1 SNHLY, CDR2 FYNNEI. The CDR3 contains 12 residues. Trimming cost V 6 bases and J 6 bases, with 10 bases left between them. The CDR3 bases are TGTGCCAGCAGCCTTGGCGGGGATACGCAGTATTTT. This codes for CASSLGGDTQYF. Based on the CDR3 plus reference TRBV2 and TRBJ2-3, the full variable domain is EPEVTQTPSHQVTQMGQEVILRCVPISNHLYFYWYRQILGQKVEFLVSFYNNEISEKSEIFDDQFSVERPDGSNFTLKIRSTKLEDSAMYFCASSLGGDTQYFGPGTRLTVL.

The rearrangement joins TRBV6-6 to TRBJ2-5; 8 bases map to TRBD1. Trimming cost V 6 bases and J 4 bases; bases outside gene matches: 13. The germline gives CDR1 MNHNY, CDR2 SVGAGI (reference sequence). The CDR3 extends over 16 amino acids. The CDR3 is CASRASRQGAGETQYF. The DNA of the CDR3 is TGTGCCAGCAGAGCCTCCCGGCAGGGGGCGGGAGAGACCCAGTACTTC.

In this sample, this clone turned up a few times. This chain uses TRBV28 with TRBJ2-1; no clear D. The germline CDR1 and CDR2 sequences are MDHEN and SYDVKM. V lost 3 bases to trimming and J lost 4 bases, with 10 bases between them. CDR3 size: 14 residues. CDR3 sequence: CASSFPGRYNEQFF. For the CDR3, the DNA is TGTGCCAGCAGTTTTCCCGGCCGGTACAATGAGCAGTTCTTC. Together with reference TRBV28 and TRBJ2-1, the CDR3 gives the full variable domain: DVKVTQSSRYLVKRTGEKVFLECVQDMDHENMFWYRQDPGLGLRLIYFSYDVKMKEKGDIPEGYSVSREKKERFSLILESASTNQTSMYLCASSFPGRYNEQFFGPGTRLTVL.

A single count supports this clone. The chain couples TRBV27 to TRBJ2-7; TRBD2 is a possible D gene (6 bases). V lost 5 bases and J lost 2, with 16 bases in between. The germline CDR1 and CDR2 sequences are MNHEY and SMNVEV (reference sequence). The CDR3 is 15 residues long. The CDR3 DNA reads as TGTGCCAGCAGTCCCCCTAGCGCCCATCCCTACGAGCAGTACTTC. Its translation: CASSPPSAHPYEQYF.

The rearrangement uses TRBV19 and TRBJ2-3; TRBD1 is a possible D gene (6 bases). V was trimmed by 2 bases and J by 3 bases, leaving 12 bases between them. CDR1 and CDR2 (germline): LNHDA, SQIVND (reference sequence). There are 15 residues in the CDR3. This CDR3 is CASSISGVQTDTQYF. For the CDR3, the DNA is TGTGCCAGTAGTATATCAGGGGTCCAGACAGATACGCAGTATTTT.

V usage is TRBV18 and J usage is TRBJ2-7; D not certain. The CDR3 has 14 amino acids. Looked up from germline, CDR1 is KGHSH and CDR2 is LQKENI. V was trimmed by 2 bases and J by 3 bases, leaving 11 bases between them. CDR3 sequence (DNA): TGTGCCAGCTCACCAGATGGGGAAAACTACGAGCAGTACTTC. This translates into CASSPDGENYEQYF.

The chain employs TRBV25-1 and TRBJ2-2; D gene unclear. CDR3 length: 12 residues. The V gene lost 3 bases and the J gene lost 5 bases, with 4 bases spanning the gap. Germline values: CDR1 MGHDK, CDR2 SYGVNS. CDR3 sequence reads: CASSEFTGELFF. CDR3 DNA: TGTGCCAGCAGTGAGTTTACCGGGGAGCTGTTTTTT.

This sequence joins TRBV12-5 and TRBJ2-2, with D hard to call. Deletions cut 0 bases from V and 5 bases from J, with 16 bases between. Germline V gene lookup returns CDR1 LGHNT and CDR2 FRNRAP. The CDR3 covers 17 residues. CDR3 nucleotides: TGTGCTAGTGGTTTGGTACTTAGAGAGCCCTTTACCGGGGAGCTGTTTTTT. Its translation is CASGLVLREPFTGELFF.

The rearrangement links TRBV28 to TRBJ1-4; D might be TRBD1 (6 bases). The CDR3 spans 15 residues. V lost 5 bases, J lost 8 bases, and 18 bases lay in between. Germline CDR1 MDHEN, CDR2 SYDVKM. CDR3 protein: CASSTPGLQGEKLFF. For the CDR3, the DNA is TGTGCCAGCAGTACCCCGGGACTTCAGGGGGAAAAACTGTTTTTT.

This clone is a singleton in its sample. This chain joins TRBV2 and TRBJ1-2, with 7 bases that match TRBD1. The CDR3 length is 15 residues. Germline CDR1 SNHLY, CDR2 FYNNEI. J lost 8 bases, V lost 6 bases, and 15 bases had no gene match. The CDR3 nucleotides read TGTGCCAGCAGCGCCTATTCGGAGGGGGCGCTGGGCTACACCTTC. Amino acids: CASSAYSEGALGYTF.

This clone was detected only a few times. In the same sample, other DNA sequences code for this CDR3. The chain combines TRBV29-1 with TRBJ2-5, with TRBD1 matching over 8 bases. Unmatched junction bases numbered 6, after V lost 7 bases and J lost 2 bases. The CDR3 consists of 13 residues. The germline V gene encodes CDR1 SQVTM and CDR2 ANQGSEA. In DNA form, the CDR3 reads TGCAGCGGGACAGGGACCGCTCAAGAGACCCAGTACTTC. This encodes CSGTGTAQETQYF.

The chain combines TRBV19 with TRBJ2-2; unclear D gene. This CDR3 has 16 amino acids. V dropped 5 bases and J dropped 0 bases, with 13 bases sitting between them. The germline V gene has CDR1 LNHDA and CDR2 SQIVND (reference sequence). The DNA of the CDR3 is TGTGCCAGTAGTCACAACGGCCTTCCGAACACCGGGGAGCTGTTTTTT. This encodes CASSHNGLPNTGELFF.

V is TRBV18 and J is TRBJ2-3, with 14 bases aligning to TRBD2. V lost 3 bases and J lost 1; bases outside the gene matches: 6. CDR3 size: 18 residues. Germline CDR1 KGHSH, CDR2 LQKENI. This CDR3 is CASSPGLAGATGTDTQYF. CDR3 bases: TGTGCCAGCTCACCGGGACTAGCGGGAGCTACGGGCACAGATACGCAGTATTTT.

This clone was recorded many times. The CDR3 DNA is TGCGCCAGCAGCTCAACCACTGAAGCTTTCTTT. It encodes CASSSTTEAFF. The chain is built from TRBV5-1 and TRBJ1-1; unclear D gene. Trimming cost V 3 bases and J 4 bases, with 4 bases left between them. The CDR3 extends over 11 amino acids. CDR1 is SGHRS and CDR2 is YFSETQ in the germline V gene. The full variable domain, completed using reference TRBV5-1 and TRBJ1-1, is KAGVTQTPRYLIKTRGQQVTLSCSPISGHRSVSWYQQTPGQGLQFLFEYFSETQRNKGNFPGRFSGRQFSNSRSEMNVSTLELGDSALYLCASSSTTEAFFGQGTRLTVV.

The rearrangement joins TRBV19 to TRBJ1-5; no clear D gene. Germline CDR1 is LNHDA and CDR2 is SQIVND (reference sequence). The V end lost 3 bases, the J end lost 0 bases, and 12 bases lay between the germline ends. The CDR3 consists of 16 residues. The CDR3 bases are TGTGCCAGTAGTATCCCGGCAGCCCATAGCAATCAGCCCCAGCATTTT. Translating it yields CASSIPAAHSNQPQHF.

The gene calls are TRBV19 and TRBJ1-5; D gene uncertain. The CDR3 contains 15 residues. CDR1 and CDR2 (germline): LNHDA, SQIVND (reference sequence). V dropped 3 bases and J dropped 3 bases, with 12 bases sitting between them. The CDR3 nucleotides read TGTGCCAGTAGTATTTTCGGCGGGGACAATCAGCCCCAGCATTTT. It codes for CASSIFGGDNQPQHF.

The rearrangement joins TRBV28 to TRBJ2-1; D is ambiguous. This CDR3 has 12 residues. Trimming left V 7 bases short and J 0 bases short, with 4 bases between. Germline CDR1 reads MDHEN; CDR2 reads SYDVKM. The CDR3 is CASTGSYNEQFF. The CDR3 region has the DNA TGTGCCAGCACGGGCTCCTACAATGAGCAGTTCTTC.